This T cell receptor (beta chain) is from a study of T-cell memory formation after mild COVID-19. Trimming removed 5 bases from V and 0 bases from J; junction bases left unmatched: 5. The CDR3 contains 16 residues. In TCRdb, the 5' RACE reads were re-called with MiXCR into one record per CDR3 protein. The sample holds 410,000 or so distinct CDR3 sequences, around 22% seen once. Sequenced input: PBMCs or a T cell subset sorted from them (not recorded which). The rearrangement links TRBV12-3 or TRBV12-4 to TRBJ1-3; 9 nucleotides match TRBD1. This receptor was taken from an adult woman who had mild COVID-19 (a few samples of this study predate the infection). Cell type and time point are not known. Here the CDR3 reads CASSPTGGASGNTIYF. Written as DNA, the CDR3 is TGTGCCAGCAGTCCCACAGGGGGCGCCTCTGGAAACACCATATATTTT.